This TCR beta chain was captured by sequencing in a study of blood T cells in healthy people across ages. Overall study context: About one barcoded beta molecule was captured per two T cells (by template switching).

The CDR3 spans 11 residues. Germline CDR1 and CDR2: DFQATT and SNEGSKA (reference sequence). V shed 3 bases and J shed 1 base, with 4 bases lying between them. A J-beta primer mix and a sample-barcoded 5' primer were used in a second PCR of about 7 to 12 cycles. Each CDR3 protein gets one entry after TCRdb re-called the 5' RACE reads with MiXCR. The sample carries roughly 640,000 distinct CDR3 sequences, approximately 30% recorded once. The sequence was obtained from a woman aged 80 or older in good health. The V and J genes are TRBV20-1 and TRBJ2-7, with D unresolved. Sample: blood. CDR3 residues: CSASSSYEQYF. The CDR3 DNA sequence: TGCAGTGCTAGTAGTTCCTACGAGCAGTACTTC.